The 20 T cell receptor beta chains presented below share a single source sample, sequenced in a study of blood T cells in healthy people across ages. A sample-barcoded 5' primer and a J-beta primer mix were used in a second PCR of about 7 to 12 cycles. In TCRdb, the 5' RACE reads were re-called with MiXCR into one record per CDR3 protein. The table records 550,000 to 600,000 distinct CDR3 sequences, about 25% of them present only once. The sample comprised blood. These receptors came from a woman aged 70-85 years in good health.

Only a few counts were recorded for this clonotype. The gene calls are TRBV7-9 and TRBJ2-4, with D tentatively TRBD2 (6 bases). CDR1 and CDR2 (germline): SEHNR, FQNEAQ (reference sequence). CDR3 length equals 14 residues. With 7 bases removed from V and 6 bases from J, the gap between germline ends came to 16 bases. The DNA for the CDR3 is TGTGCCAGCACGCCCGTCGATAGCGGAAACATTCAGTACTTC. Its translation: CASTPVDSGNIQYF.

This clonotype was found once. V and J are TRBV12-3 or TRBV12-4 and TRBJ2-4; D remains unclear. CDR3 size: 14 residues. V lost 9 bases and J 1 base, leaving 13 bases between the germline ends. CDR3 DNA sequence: TGTGCCAGTATTCCAGACCTGGCCAAAAACATTCAGTACTTC. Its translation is CASIPDLAKNIQYF.

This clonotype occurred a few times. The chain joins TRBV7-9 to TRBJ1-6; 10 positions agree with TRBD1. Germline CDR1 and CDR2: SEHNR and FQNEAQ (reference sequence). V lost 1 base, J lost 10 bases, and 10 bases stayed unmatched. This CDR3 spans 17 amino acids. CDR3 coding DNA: TGTGCCAGCAGCTTAGTATCTTCCGGGACAGGGGCATCACCCCTCCACTTT. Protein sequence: CASSLVSSGTGASPLHF.

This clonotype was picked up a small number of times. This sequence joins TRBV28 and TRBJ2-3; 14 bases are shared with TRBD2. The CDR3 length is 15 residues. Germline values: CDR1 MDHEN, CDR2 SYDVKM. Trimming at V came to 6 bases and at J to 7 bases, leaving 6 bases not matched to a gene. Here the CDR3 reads CASSLTSGGANTQYF. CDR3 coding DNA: TGTGCCAGCAGCTTGACTAGCGGGGGGGCAAATACGCAGTATTTT. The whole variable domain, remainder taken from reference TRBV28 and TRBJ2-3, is DVKVTQSSRYLVKRTGEKVFLECVQDMDHENMFWYRQDPGLGLRLIYFSYDVKMKEKGDIPEGYSVSREKKERFSLILESASTNQTSMYLCASSLTSGGANTQYFGPGTRLTVL.

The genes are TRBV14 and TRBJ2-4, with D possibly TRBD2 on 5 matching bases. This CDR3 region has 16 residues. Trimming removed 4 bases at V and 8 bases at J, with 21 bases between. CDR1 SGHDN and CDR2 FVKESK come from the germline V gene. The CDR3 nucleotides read TGTGCCAGCAGCCCCCACCTCGGCCGGGGTGAGGACATTCAGTACTTC. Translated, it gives CASSPHLGRGEDIQYF.

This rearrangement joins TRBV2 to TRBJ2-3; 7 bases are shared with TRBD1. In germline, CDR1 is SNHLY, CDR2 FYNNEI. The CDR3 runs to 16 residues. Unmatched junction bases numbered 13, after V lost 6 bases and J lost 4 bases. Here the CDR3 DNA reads TGTGCCAGCAGCACAGGGACAGCAGGAACCGCAGATACGCAGTATTTT. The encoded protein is CASSTGTAGTADTQYF.

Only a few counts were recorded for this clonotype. The CDR3 nucleotides are TGCAGTGCTAGACTCAGGACAGGGGTGTGGTATGGCTACACCTTC. Amino acids: CSARLRTGVWYGYTF. The chain couples TRBV20-1 to TRBJ1-2, with 9 bases aligning to TRBD1. CDR1 is DFQATT and CDR2 is SNEGSKA in the germline V gene (reference sequence). This CDR3 contains 15 residues. With V trimmed by 2 bases and J by 5 bases, 9 bases remained unmatched.

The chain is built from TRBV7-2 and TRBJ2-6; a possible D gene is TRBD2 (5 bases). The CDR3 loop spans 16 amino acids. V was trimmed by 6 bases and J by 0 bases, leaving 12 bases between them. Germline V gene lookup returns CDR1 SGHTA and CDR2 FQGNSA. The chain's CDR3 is CASRIELVSGANVLTF. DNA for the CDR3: TGTGCCAGCAGAATCGAACTAGTCTCTGGGGCCAACGTCCTGACTTTC. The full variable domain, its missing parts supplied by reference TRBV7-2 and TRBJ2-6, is GAGVSQSPSNKVTEKGKDVELRCDPISGHTALYWYRQSLGQGLEFLIYFQGNSAPDKSGLPSDRFSAERTGGSVSTLTIQRTQQEDSAVYLCASRIELVSGANVLTFGAGSRLTVL.

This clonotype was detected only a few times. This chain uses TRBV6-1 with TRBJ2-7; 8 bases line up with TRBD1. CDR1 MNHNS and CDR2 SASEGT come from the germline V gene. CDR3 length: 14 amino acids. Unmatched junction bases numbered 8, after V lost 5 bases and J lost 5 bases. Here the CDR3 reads CASSPPLTGDEQYF. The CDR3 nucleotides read TGTGCCAGCAGTCCCCCCTTGACAGGGGACGAGCAGTACTTC.

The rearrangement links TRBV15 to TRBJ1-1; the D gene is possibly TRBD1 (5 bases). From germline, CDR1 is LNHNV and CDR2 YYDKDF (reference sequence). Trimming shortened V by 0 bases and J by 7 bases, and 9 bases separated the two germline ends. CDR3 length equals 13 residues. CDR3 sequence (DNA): TGTGCCACCAGCAGAGATTGGGGGGGTGAAGCTTTCTTT. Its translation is CATSRDWGGEAFF.

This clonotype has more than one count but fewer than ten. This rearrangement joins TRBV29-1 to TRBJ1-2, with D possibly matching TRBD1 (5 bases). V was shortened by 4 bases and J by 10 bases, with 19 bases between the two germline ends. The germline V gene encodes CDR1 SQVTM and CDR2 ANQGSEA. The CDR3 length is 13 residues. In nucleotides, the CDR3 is TGCAGCGTTGGTAGGGACGGGCCCAATGACTACACCTTC. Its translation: CSVGRDGPNDYTF.

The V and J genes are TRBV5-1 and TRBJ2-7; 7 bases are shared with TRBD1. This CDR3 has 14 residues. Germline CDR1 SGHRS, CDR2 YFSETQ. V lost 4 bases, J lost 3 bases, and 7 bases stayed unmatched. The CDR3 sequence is CASSHDREIYEQYF. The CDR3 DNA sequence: TGCGCCAGCAGCCACGACAGGGAAATCTACGAGCAGTACTTC.

The CDR3 DNA sequence: TGTGCCAGCAGTGACTCACTATACACAGATACGCAGTATTTT. Translation gives CASSDSLYTDTQYF. The chain combines TRBV6-1 with TRBJ2-3, with no clear D. The germline V gene has CDR1 MNHNS and CDR2 SASEGT. The CDR3 totals 14 residues. The V end lost 3 bases, the J end lost 2 bases, and 9 bases lay between the germline ends.

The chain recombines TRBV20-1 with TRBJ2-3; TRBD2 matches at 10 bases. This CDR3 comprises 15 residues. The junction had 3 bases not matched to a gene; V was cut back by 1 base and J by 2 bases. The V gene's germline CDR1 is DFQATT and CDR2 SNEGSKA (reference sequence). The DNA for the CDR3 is TGCAGTGCTAGAGTAGCGGGGGGACTCACAGATACGCAGTATTTT. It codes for CSARVAGGLTDTQYF.

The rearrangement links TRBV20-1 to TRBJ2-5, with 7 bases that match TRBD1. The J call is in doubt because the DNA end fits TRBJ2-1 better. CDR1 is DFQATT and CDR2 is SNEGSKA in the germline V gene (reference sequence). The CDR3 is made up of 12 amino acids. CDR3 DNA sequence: TGCAGTGCTAGACGAAGACAGGGAAGGCAGTTCTTC. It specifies CSARRRQGRQFF.

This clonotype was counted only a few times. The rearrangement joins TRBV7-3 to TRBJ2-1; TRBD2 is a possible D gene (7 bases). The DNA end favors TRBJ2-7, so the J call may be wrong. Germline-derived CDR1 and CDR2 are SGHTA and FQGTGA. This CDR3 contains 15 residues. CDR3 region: CASSLLGGPSYEQYF. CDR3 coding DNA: TGTGCCAGCAGCTTACTGGGGGGGCCCTCCTACGAGCAGTACTTC.

The CDR3 nucleotides read TGTGCCAGTAAATCGACAGGGGAAGATGAAAAACTGTTTTTT. It yields the protein CASKSTGEDEKLFF. The rearrangement links TRBV19 to TRBJ1-4, with 8 positions matching TRBD1. CDR1 and CDR2 from the germline V gene are LNHDA and SQIVND (reference sequence). The CDR3 covers 14 residues. Losses at the gene ends were 7 bases for V and 6 bases for J; bases not matched to a gene: 7. Full variable domain (missing parts from reference TRBV19 and TRBJ1-4): DGGITQSPKYLFRKEGQNVTLSCEQNLNHDAMYWYRQDPGQGLRLIYYSQIVNDFQKGDIAEGYSVSREKKESFPLTVTSAQKNPTAFYLCASKSTGEDEKLFFGSGTQLSVL.

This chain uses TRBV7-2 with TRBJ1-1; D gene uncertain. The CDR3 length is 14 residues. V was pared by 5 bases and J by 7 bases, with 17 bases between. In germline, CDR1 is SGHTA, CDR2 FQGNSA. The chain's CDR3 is CASSPTAAELEAFF. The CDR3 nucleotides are TGTGCCAGCAGCCCGACGGCCGCGGAGCTTGAAGCTTTCTTT.

This CDR3 is CASSLDRRGGFGETQYF. The CDR3 DNA reads TGTGCCAGCAGCTTAGATAGGCGGGGGGGCTTTGGAGAGACCCAGTACTTC. The V and J genes are TRBV7-2 and TRBJ2-5; 9 bases map to TRBD2. CDR1 and CDR2 (germline): SGHTA, FQGNSA. With 1 base clipped from V and 4 bases from J, the junction kept 10 bases outside the gene matches. The CDR3 covers 17 residues.

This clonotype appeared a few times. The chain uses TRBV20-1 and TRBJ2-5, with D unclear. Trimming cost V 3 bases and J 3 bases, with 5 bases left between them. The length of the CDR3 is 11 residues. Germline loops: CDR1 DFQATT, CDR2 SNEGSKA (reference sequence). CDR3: CSARPEETQYF. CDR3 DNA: TGCAGTGCTAGGCCTGAAGAGACCCAGTACTTC.